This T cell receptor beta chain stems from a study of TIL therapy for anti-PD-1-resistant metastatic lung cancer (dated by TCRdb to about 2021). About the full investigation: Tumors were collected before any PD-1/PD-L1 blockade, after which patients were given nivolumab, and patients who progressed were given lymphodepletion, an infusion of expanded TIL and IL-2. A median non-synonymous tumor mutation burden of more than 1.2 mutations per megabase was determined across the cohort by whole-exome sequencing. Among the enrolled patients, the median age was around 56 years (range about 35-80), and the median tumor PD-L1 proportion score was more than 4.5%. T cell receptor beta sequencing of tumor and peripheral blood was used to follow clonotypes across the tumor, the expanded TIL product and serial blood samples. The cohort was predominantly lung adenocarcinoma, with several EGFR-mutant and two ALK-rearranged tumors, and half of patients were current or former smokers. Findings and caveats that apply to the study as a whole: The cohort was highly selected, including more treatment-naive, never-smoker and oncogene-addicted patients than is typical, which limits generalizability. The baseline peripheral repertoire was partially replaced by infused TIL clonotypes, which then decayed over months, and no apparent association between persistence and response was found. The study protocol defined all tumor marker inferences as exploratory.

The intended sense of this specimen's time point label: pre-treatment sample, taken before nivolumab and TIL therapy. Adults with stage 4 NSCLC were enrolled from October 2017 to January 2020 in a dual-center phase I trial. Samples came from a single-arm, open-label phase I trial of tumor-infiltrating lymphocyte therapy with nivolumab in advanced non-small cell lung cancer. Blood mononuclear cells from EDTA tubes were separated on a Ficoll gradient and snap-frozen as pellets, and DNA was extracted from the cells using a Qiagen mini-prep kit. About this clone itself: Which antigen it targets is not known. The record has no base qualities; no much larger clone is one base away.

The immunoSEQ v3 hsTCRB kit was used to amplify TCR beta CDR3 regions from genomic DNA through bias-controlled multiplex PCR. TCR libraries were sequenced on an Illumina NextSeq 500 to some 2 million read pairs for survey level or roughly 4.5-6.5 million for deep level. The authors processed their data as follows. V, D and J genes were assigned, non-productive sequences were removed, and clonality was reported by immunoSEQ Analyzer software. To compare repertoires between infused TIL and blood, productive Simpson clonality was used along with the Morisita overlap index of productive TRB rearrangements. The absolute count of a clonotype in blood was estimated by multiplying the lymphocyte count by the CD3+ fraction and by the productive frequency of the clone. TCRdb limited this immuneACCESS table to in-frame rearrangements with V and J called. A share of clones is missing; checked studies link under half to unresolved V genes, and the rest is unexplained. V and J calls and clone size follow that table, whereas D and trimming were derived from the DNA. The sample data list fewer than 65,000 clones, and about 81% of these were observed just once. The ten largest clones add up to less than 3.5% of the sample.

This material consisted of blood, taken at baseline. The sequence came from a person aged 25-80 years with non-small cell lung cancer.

The DNA sequence is TGTGCCAGCAGTTACGGTCGCAGGGCCTACGAGCAGTACTTC. It codes for CASSYGRRAYEQYF. The chain uses TRBV6-2 or TRBV6-3 and TRBJ2-7; the D gene is perhaps TRBD1, on 5 matching bases. From its cysteine to its phenylalanine, the CDR3 spans 14 amino acids. The kept DNA is CDR3 alone, 42 bases in frame from the first base. V is clipped by 2 bases and J by 2 bases, and the sequence between their germline boundaries is 10 bases long. CDR1 and CDR2 (MNHEY, SVGEGT) derive from the germline V gene.